The rows below give T cell receptor beta chains drawn from one sample of a study of blood T cell repertoires in COVID-19. The protocol was immunoSEQ multiplex PCR, while the TCRdb copy is restricted to in-frame clones and leaves out a portion. Among 150,000 to 200,000 clones listed, more than 75% were seen once. Sequencing was carried out using peripheral blood. The receptors come from a woman between 18 and 30 years old who had recovered from COVID-19. CDR3s include the opening cysteine and the closing phenylalanine or tryptophan. D genes are given only for firm matches. Not all rows give a size; the values are once, few, many and, for expanded clones, a class.

16	NA	TRBJ2-3	NA	TRBV6-2/TRBV6-3	CASSYSWEVVTDTQYF	TGTGCCAGCAGTTACTCGTGGGAGGTCGTCACAGATACGCAGTATTTT
16	NA	TRBJ2-3	TRBD1	TRBV6-2/TRBV6-3	CASSYRDRASTDTQYF	TGTGCCAGCAGTTACAGGGACAGGGCCAGCACAGATACGCAGTATTTT
14	NA	TRBJ2-1	NA	TRBV6-5	CASSYSEDYNEQFF	TGTGCCAGCAGTTACTCCGAGGACTACAATGAGCAGTTCTTC
15	NA	TRBJ2-6	NA	TRBV5-1	CASSKTGTGANVLTF	TGCGCCAGCAGTAAAACCGGGACAGGGGCCAACGTCCTGACTTTC
15	NA	TRBJ2-5	NA	TRBV21-1	CASSKYLQGPKTQYF	TGTGCCAGCAGCAAATATCTACAGGGGCCTAAGACCCAGTACTTC
21	once	TRBJ1-1	NA	TRBV15	CATSREPPTFYLGHLNTEAFF	TGTGCCACCAGCAGAGAGCCCCCCACCTTTTATTTGGGACACCTGAACACTGAAGCTTTCTTT
15	NA	TRBJ2-7	TRBD2	TRBV7-8	CASSNPGWGGYEQYF	TGTGCCAGCAGCAATCCCGGGTGGGGGGGTTACGAGCAGTACTTC
13	NA	TRBJ1-5	NA	TRBV19	CASSNPSNQPQHF	TGTGCCAGTAGTAATCCCAGTAATCAGCCCCAGCATTTT
13	NA	TRBJ1-1	NA	TRBV4-1	CASSQEEGSGAFF	TGCGCCAGCAGCCAAGAGGAGGGGTCTGGAGCTTTCTTT
14	NA	TRBJ1-1	TRBD1	TRBV18	CASSREGANTEAFF	TGTGCCAGCTCACGAGAGGGGGCGAACACTGAAGCTTTCTTT
15	NA	TRBJ2-3	TRBD2	TRBV14	CASSWAAGGTDTQYF	TGTGCCAGCAGCTGGGCAGCGGGGGGCACAGATACGCAGTATTTT
14	once	TRBJ2-3	NA	TRBV6-2/TRBV6-3	CASSAGLSTDTQYF	TGTGCCAGCAGTGCGGGACTCAGCACAGATACGCAGTATTTT
14	NA	TRBJ2-2	TRBD1	TRBV7-6	CASSSGQGGGELFF	TGTGCCAGCAGCTCGGGACAGGGGGGCGGGGAGCTGTTTTTT
17	NA	TRBJ2-5	NA	TRBV10-3	CAISTTGGLNYQETQYF	TGTGCCATCAGTACGACGGGGGGCCTTAACTACCAAGAGACCCAGTACTTC
17	NA	TRBJ2-6	TRBD1	TRBV5-8	CASSSGQARTGANVLTF	TGTGCCAGCAGCTCAGGACAGGCTAGAACTGGGGCCAACGTCCTGACTTTC
16	few	TRBJ2-1	NA	TRBV5-1	CASSKGLGGTYNEQFF	TGCGCCAGCAGCAAAGGTTTGGGGGGTACGTATAATGAGCAGTTCTTC
13	NA	TRBJ1-2	TRBD1	TRBV29-1	CSVTRTGRGGYTF	TGCAGCGTTACCCGGACAGGCCGCGGAGGCTACACCTTC
16	NA	TRBJ2-6	NA	TRBV7-6	CASSPNFRAGANVLTF	TGTGCCAGCAGCCCCAACTTCAGGGCTGGGGCCAACGTCCTGACTTTC
17	once	TRBJ2-4	TRBD2	TRBV4-3	CASSQDLAGAAKNIQYF	TGCGCCAGCAGCCAAGATTTAGCGGGGGCTGCCAAAAACATTCAGTACTTC
15	NA	TRBJ1-2	TRBD1	TRBV5-1	CASSFRDRGLYGYTF	TGCGCCAGCAGCTTCCGGGACAGGGGGCTCTATGGCTACACCTTC
15	NA	TRBJ1-4	NA	TRBV9	CASSVGSTGVGKLFF	TGTGCCAGCAGCGTAGGATCCACGGGGGTGGGGAAACTGTTTTTT
12	NA	TRBJ1-5	TRBD1	TRBV27	CASTTGFQPQHF	TGTGCCAGCACGACAGGGTTTCAGCCCCAGCATTTT
14	once	TRBJ2-5	TRBD2	TRBV7-2	CASSPWGGEETQYF	TGTGCCAGCAGCCCGTGGGGGGGGGAAGAGACCCAGTACTTC
14	NA	TRBJ2-3	TRBD2	TRBV7-2	CASSLTGGEDTQYF	TGTGCCAGCAGCTTAACGGGGGGTGAAGATACGCAGTATTTT
15	NA	TRBJ2-5	NA	TRBV7-8	CASSLARVPRETQYF	TGTGCCAGCAGCTTAGCCAGGGTACCGCGAGAGACCCAGTACTTC
14	once	TRBJ2-5	NA	TRBV7-9	CASSPDGSQGTQYF	TGTGCCAGCAGCCCAGACGGGTCCCAAGGGACCCAGTACTTC
11	NA	TRBJ1-1	NA	TRBV20-1	CSARGYIEAFF	TGCAGTGCTAGAGGATACATAGAAGCTTTCTTT
19	NA	TRBJ2-5	TRBD2	TRBV11-2	CASSLGRLAGGRYKETQYF	TGTGCCAGCAGCTTAGGACGACTAGCGGGGGGCCGATACAAAGAGACCCAGTACTTC
13	once	TRBJ1-1	NA	TRBV9	CASSRRENTEAFF	TGTGCCAGCAGCCGACGGGAGAACACTGAAGCTTTCTTT
13	NA	TRBJ1-1	TRBD1	TRBV24-1	CATRETGHTEAFF	TGTGCCACCAGAGAGACAGGGCACACTGAAGCTTTCTTT
15	NA	TRBJ2-3	NA	TRBV6-5	CASSYKPGRRGTQYF	TGTGCCAGCAGTTACAAGCCGGGCAGGAGGGGTACGCAGTATTTT
12	NA	TRBJ1-2	NA	TRBV19	CASSLSNYGYTF	TGTGCCAGTAGTCTTTCTAACTATGGCTACACCTTC
13	NA	TRBJ1-2	TRBD1	TRBV5-6	CASGDRGRRGYTF	TGTGCCAGCGGGGACAGGGGGCGACGTGGCTACACCTTC
18	NA	TRBJ1-4	TRBD1	TRBV27	CASSSRTGGPPTNEKLFF	TGTGCCAGCAGTTCTCGGACAGGTGGGCCCCCCACTAATGAAAAACTGTTTTTT
16	NA	TRBJ2-3	TRBD1	TRBV7-8	CASSYRDRGRTDTQYF	TGTGCCAGCAGCTATCGGGACAGGGGGCGCACAGATACGCAGTATTTT
15	NA	TRBJ2-7	TRBD1	TRBV6-2/TRBV6-3	CASSYSRDRGYEQYF	TGTGCCAGCAGTTACTCGAGGGACAGGGGTTACGAGCAGTACTTC
15	NA	TRBJ2-6	NA	TRBV12-2	CASRFSGQGANVLTF	TGTGCAAGTCGCTTCTCGGGACAGGGGGCCAACGTCCTGACTTTC
13	NA	TRBJ2-7	NA	TRBV5-1	CASSLTSHYEQYF	TGCGCCAGCAGCTTGACTAGCCACTACGAGCAGTACTTC
17	NA	TRBJ2-3	TRBD2	TRBV15	CATSRDRGLAGTDTQYF	TGTGCCACCAGCAGAGATCGGGGCCTAGCGGGGACAGATACGCAGTATTTT
19	NA	TRBJ2-4	NA	TRBV19	CASSITVPRGLWNSNIQYF	TGTGCCAGTAGTATAACGGTCCCCAGGGGTCTCTGGAACTCTAACATTCAGTACTTC
15	NA	TRBJ1-3	TRBD1	TRBV3-1/TRBV3-2	CASSHDRTRGDTIYF	TGTGCCAGCAGCCATGACCGTACCAGGGGGGACACCATATATTTT
15	NA	TRBJ1-1	NA	TRBV5-1	CASSLMTATNTEAFF	TGCGCCAGCAGCCTGATGACAGCTACGAACACTGAAGCTTTCTTT
14	NA	TRBJ1-1	NA	TRBV19	CASIQTGLNTEAFF	TGTGCCAGTATCCAGACAGGCCTGAACACTGAAGCTTTCTTT